This TCR beta chain emerged from a study of response to subunit inactivated influenza vaccine. CDR3 length equals 14 residues. CDR1 is SGHRS, CDR2 YFSETQ, per germline. V gave up 4 bases and J gave up 3 bases; unmatched junction bases: 5. TCRdb ran MiXCR on the RT-PCR reads and lists one entry per CDR3 protein. Of hundreds of thousands of distinct CDR3 sequences listed, 10% to 12% are singletons. This clonotype was detected only a few times. This sample also appeared in a second study, on T cells expressing NK-cell markers. That work states: Scientists made TCR beta cDNA using 5'RACE template switching with UMIs.

The chain has TRBV5-1 and TRBJ2-5; 8 nucleotides line up with TRBD2. The TCR originated in a man aged 45 to 65 who received an inactivated influenza vaccine. The source was PBMCs from blood, collected on the day of vaccination. The chain's CDR3 is CASSPAAGEETQYF. The CDR3 bases are TGCGCCAGCAGCCCGGCAGCGGGGGAAGAGACCCAGTACTTC. The entire variable domain, with the rest obtained from reference TRBV5-1 and TRBJ2-5, is as follows: KAGVTQTPRYLIKTRGQQVTLSCSPISGHRSVSWYQQTPGQGLQFLFEYFSETQRNKGNFPGRFSGRQFSNSRSEMNVSTLELGDSALYLCASSPAAGEETQYFGPGTRLLVL.